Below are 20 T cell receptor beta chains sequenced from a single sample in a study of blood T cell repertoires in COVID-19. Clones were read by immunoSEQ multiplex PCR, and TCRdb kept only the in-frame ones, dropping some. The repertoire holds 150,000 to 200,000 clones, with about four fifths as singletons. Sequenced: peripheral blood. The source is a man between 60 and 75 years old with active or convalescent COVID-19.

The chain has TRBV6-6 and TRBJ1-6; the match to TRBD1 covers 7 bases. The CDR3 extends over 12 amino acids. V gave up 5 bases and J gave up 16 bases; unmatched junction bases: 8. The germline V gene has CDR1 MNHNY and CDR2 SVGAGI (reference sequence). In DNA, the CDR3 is TGTGCCAGCAGTCCTACAGGGGACGGGCTCCACTTT. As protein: CASSPTGDGLHF.

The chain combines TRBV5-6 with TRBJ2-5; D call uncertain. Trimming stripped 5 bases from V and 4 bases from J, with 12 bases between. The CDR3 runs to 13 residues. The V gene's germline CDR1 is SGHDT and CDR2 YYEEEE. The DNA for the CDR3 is TGTGCCAGCAGAGGAGATAAGGTAGAGACCCAGTACTTC. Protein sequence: CASRGDKVETQYF.

The CDR3 bases are TGTGCCAGCAGCGTAGCTATCCCGCCGGAGGATGGCTACACCTTC. Protein product: CASSVAIPPEDGYTF. This chain links TRBV9 with TRBJ1-2; D ambiguous. The ends were cut back, 0 bases at V and 6 bases at J, with 15 bases in the middle. The CDR3 sequence is 15 residues long. Germline V CDR1 and CDR2: SGDLS, YYNGEE.

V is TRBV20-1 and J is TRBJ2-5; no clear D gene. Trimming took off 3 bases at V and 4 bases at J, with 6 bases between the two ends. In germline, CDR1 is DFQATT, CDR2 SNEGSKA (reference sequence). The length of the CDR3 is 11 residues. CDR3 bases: TGCAGTGCTAGCCTAGGAGAGACCCAGTACTTC. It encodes CSASLGETQYF.

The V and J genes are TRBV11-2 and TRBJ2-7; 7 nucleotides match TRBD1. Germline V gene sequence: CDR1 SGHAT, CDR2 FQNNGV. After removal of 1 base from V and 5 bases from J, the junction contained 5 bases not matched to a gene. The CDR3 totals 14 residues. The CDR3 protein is CASSLGTGVNEQYF. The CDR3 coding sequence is TGTGCCAGCAGCTTAGGAACAGGGGTGAACGAGCAGTACTTC.

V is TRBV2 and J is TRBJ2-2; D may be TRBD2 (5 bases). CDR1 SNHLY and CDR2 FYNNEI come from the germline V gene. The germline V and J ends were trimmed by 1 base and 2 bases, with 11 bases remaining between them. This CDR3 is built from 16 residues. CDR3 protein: CASSEGRVSNTGELFF. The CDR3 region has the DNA TGTGCCAGCAGTGAAGGGCGGGTCTCAAACACCGGGGAGCTGTTTTTT.

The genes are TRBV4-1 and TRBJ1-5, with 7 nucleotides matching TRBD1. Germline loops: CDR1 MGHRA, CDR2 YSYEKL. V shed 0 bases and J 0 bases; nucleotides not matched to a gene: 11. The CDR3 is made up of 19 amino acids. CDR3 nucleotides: TGCGCCAGCAGCCAAGATCTGGAACGAGGGGGCTATAGCAATCAGCCCCAGCATTTT. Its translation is CASSQDLERGGYSNQPQHF.

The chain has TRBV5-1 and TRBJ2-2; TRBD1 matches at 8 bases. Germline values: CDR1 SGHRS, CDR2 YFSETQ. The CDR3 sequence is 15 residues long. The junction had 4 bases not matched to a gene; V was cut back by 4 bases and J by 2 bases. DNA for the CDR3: TGCGCCAGCAGCAGGGGACAGGCAAACACCGGGGAGCTGTTTTTT. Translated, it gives CASSRGQANTGELFF. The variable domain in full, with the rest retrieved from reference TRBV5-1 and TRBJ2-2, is KAGVTQTPRYLIKTRGQQVTLSCSPISGHRSVSWYQQTPGQGLQFLFEYFSETQRNKGNFPGRFSGRQFSNSRSEMNVSTLELGDSALYLCASSRGQANTGELFFGEGSRLTVL.

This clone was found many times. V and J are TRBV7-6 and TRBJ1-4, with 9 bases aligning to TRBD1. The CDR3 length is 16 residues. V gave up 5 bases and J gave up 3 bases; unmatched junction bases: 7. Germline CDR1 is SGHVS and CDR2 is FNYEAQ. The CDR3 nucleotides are TGTGCCAGCAGCCAGGGACAGGGTTTTGCTAATGAAAAACTGTTTTTT. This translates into CASSQGQGFANEKLFF.

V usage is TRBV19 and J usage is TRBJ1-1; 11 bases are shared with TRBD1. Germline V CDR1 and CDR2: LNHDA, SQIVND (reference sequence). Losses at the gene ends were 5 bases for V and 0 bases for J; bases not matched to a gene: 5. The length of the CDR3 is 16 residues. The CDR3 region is CASSDPGQGVNTEAFF. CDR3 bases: TGTGCCAGTAGTGATCCGGGACAGGGGGTGAACACTGAAGCTTTCTTT.

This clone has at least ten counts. CDR3: CASSGRGNTEAFF. DNA of the CDR3: TGTGCCAGTAGTGGCAGGGGGAACACTGAAGCTTTCTTT. This sequence joins TRBV19 and TRBJ1-1, with D maybe TRBD1 (6 bases). Trimming left V 5 bases short and J 1 base short, with 8 bases between. CDR1 and CDR2 from the germline V gene are LNHDA and SQIVND (reference sequence). CDR3 length: 13 residues.

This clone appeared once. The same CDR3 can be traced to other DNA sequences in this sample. The CDR3 DNA sequence: TGTGCCAGCTCCGGTCAGGTCAACACTGAAGCTTTCTTT. Translation gives CASSGQVNTEAFF. This sequence joins TRBV18 and TRBJ1-1; unclear D gene. Germline lookup yields CDR1 KGHSH and CDR2 LQKENI. V gave up 6 bases and J gave up 2 bases, with 10 bases separating them. The CDR3 spans 13 residues.

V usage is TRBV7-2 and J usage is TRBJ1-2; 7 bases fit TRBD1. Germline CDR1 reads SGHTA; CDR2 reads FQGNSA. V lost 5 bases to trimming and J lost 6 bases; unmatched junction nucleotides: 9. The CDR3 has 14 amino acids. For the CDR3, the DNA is TGTGCCAGCAGCCATCCGACAGGGTTCGATGGCTACACCTTC. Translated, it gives CASSHPTGFDGYTF.

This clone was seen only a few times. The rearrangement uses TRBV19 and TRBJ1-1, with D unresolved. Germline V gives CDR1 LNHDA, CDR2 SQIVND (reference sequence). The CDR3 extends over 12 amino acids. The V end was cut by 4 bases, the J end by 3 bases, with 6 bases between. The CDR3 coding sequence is TGTGCCAGTAGTAGGCAGTACACTGAAGCTTTCTTT. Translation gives CASSRQYTEAFF.

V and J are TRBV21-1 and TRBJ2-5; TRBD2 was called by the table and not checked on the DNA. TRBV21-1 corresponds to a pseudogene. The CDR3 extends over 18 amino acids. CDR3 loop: CASTTGTSGRRVGETQYF. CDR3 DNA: TGTGCCAGCACTACCGGGACTAGCGGGAGGCGAGTGGGAGAGACCCAGTACTTC.

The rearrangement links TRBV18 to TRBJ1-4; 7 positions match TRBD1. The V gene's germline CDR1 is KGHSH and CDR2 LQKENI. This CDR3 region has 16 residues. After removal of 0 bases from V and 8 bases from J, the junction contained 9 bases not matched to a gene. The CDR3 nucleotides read TGTGCCAGCTCACCACCGTCGACAGGGTTAGAAGAAAAACTGTTTTTT. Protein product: CASSPPSTGLEEKLFF. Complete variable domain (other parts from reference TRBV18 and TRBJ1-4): NAGVMQNPRHLVRRRGQEARLRCSPMKGHSHVYWYRQLPEEGLKFMVYLQKENIIDESGMPKERFSAEFPKEGPSILRIQQVVRGDSAAYFCASSPPSTGLEEKLFFGSGTQLSVL.

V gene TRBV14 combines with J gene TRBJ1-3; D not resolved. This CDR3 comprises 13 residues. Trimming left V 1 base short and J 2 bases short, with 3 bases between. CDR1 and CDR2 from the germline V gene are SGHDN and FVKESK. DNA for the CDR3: TGTGCCAGCAGCCAAGGAGCTGGAAACACCATATATTTT. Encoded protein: CASSQGAGNTIYF.

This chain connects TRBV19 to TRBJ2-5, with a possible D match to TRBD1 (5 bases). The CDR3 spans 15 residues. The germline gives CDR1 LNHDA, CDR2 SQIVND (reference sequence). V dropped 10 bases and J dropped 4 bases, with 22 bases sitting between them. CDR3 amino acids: CATAPAGPMGETQYF. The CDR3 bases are TGTGCCACCGCGCCTGCAGGGCCTATGGGAGAGACCCAGTACTTC.

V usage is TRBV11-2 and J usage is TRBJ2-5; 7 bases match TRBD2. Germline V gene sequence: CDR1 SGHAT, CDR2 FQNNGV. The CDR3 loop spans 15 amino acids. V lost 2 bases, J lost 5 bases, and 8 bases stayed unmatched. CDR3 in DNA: TGTGCCAGCAGCTTAACCGGCGGGAGAGGCGAGACCCAGTACTTC. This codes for CASSLTGGRGETQYF.

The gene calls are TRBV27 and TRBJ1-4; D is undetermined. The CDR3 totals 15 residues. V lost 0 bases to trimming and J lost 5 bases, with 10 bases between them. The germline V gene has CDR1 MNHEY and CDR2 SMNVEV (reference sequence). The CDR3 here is CASSLSERTNEKLFF. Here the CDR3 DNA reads TGTGCCAGCAGTTTATCGGAGCGGACCAATGAAAAACTGTTTTTT.